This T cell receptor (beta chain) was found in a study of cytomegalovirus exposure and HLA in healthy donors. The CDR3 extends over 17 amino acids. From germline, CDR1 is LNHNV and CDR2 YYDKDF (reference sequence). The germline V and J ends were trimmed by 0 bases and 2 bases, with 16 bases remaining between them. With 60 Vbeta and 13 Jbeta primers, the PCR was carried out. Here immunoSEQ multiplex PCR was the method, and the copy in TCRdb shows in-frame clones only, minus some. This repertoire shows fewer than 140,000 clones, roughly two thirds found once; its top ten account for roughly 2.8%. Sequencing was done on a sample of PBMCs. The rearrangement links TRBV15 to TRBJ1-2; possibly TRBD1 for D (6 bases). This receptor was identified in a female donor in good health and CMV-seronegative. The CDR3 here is CATSRDPTSTGNYGYTF. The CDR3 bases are TGTGCCACCAGCAGAGATCCCACTTCGACAGGCAACTATGGCTACACCTTC.